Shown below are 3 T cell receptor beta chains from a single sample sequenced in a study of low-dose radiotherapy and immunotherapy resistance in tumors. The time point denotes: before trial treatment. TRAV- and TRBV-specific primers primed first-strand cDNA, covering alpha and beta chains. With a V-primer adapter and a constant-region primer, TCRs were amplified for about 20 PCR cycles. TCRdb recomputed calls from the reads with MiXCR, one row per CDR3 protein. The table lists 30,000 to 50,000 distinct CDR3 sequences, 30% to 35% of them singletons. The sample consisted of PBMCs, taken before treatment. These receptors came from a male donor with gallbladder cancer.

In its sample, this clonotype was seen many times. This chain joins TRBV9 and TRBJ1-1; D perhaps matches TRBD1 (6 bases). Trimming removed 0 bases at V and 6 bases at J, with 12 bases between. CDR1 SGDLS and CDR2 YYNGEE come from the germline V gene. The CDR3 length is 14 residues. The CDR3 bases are TGTGCCAGCAGCGTAGGGGACATTGGGGCTGAAGCTTTCTTT. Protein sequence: CASSVGDIGAEAFF.

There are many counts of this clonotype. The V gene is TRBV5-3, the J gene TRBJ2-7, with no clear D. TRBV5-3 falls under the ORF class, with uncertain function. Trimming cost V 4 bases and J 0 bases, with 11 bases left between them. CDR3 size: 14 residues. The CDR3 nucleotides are TGTGCCAGAAGCCCAAGAGGAAGCTCCTACGAGCAGTACTTC. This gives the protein CARSPRGSSYEQYF.

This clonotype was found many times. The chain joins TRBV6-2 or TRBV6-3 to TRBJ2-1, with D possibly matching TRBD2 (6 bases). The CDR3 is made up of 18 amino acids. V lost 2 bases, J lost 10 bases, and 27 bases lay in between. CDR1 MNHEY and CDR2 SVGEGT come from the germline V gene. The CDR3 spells CASSYPSHSGRSNWEQFF. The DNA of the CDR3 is TGTGCCAGCAGTTACCCCAGTCATAGCGGCCGTTCAAATTGGGAGCAGTTCTTC.